These T cell receptor beta chains were read from a single sample in a study of T cell repertoires in cytomegalovirus infection. Each CDR3 protein gets one entry after TCRdb re-called the reads with MiXCR. The sample has approximately 350,000 distinct CDR3 sequences; approximately 30% are singletons. No antigens are known for them. This specimen was cultured PBMCs, taken from culture after CMV antigen stimulation. These receptors all come from a human donor in good health (CMV status not recorded). Some clones in this sample may be carry-over from other donors' samples. CDR3s include the opening cysteine and the closing phenylalanine or tryptophan. A D gene is named only where the DNA matches it firmly. Clone size appears in some rows only: once, few, many, or a class for an expanded clone.

>NA|many|TRBV20-1|TRBJ1-5
CSAREYRDQPQHF
TGCAGTGCTAGAGAGTACAGGGATCAGCCCCAGCATTTT
>NA|few|TRBV5-6|TRBJ2-5
CASSLVEETQYF
TGTGCCAGCAGCTTGGTTGAAGAGACCCAGTACTTC
>NA|NA|TRBV7-2|TRBJ2-5
CASSPRTPQETQYF
TGTGCCAGCAGCCCCCGGACTCCCCAAGAGACCCAGTACTTC
>NA|NA|TRBV11-2|TRBJ2-2
CASSLVRGSTGELFF
TGTGCCAGCAGCTTAGTCAGGGGATCCACCGGGGAGCTGTTTTTT
>TRBD1|NA|TRBV4-1|TRBJ1-2
CASSQVAGTVYGYTF
TGCGCCAGCAGCCAAGTCGCCGGGACAGTTTATGGCTACACCTTC
>NA|NA|TRBV15|TRBJ2-5
CATSRDYRQETQYF
TGTGCCACCAGCAGAGATTACAGACAGGAGACCCAGTACTTC
>NA|NA|TRBV7-2|TRBJ2-7
CASSSYPEGLASTVQYF
TGTGCCAGCAGCTCATACCCCGAAGGGCTAGCGAGTACCGTGCAGTACTTC
>TRBD2|NA|TRBV19|TRBJ2-3
CASTTSGGHRFAQYF
TGTGCCAGTACCACTAGCGGGGGACATCGATTTGCGCAGTATTTT
>NA|NA|TRBV6-6|TRBJ2-2
CASIRPSAGELFF
TGTGCCAGCATTCGCCCTAGTGCCGGGGAGCTGTTTTTT
>NA|NA|TRBV6-5|TRBJ2-5
CASSYSVGPYMGETQYF
TGTGCCAGCAGTTACTCTGTCGGTCCCTATATGGGCGAGACCCAGTACTTC
>NA|few|TRBV4-1|TRBJ2-5
CASSPLGTAGQETQYF
TGCGCCAGCAGCCCCCTGGGGACGGCGGGGCAAGAGACCCAGTACTTC
>NA|NA|TRBV12-5|TRBJ1-2
CATGGETANYGYTF
TGCGCTACAGGAGGGGAAACGGCTAACTATGGCTACACCTTC
>NA|NA|TRBV6-1|TRBJ1-1
CASRLGLGYTEAFF
TGTGCCAGCCGTCTGGGACTAGGGTACACTGAAGCTTTCTTT
>TRBD2|NA|TRBV7-9|TRBJ2-7
CASSPSSGPTYEQYF
TGTGCCAGCAGCCCATCTAGCGGGCCAACCTACGAGCAGTACTTC
>TRBD2|few|TRBV11-2|TRBJ2-5
CASSPGLDQETQYF
TGTGCCAGCAGCCCGGGACTAGACCAAGAGACCCAGTACTTC